This TCR beta chain originates from a study of T and B cells in COVID-19 patients. About the study: Active-infection patients were older, median around 62 years, than recovered patients, median around 34 years. Of roughly 22 active-infection patients, approximately twelve were critically ill with mechanical ventilation or extracorporeal membrane oxygenation. Study-wide points: At recovery TRB diversity and richness exceeded healthy donors, after highly clonal active COVID-19 repertoires. Of under 2,500 TCR clusters found only in the recovered cohort, a few dozen had low generation probability.

This clonotype showed up many times. Its matching antigen is unknown. TRB rearrangements were amplified by multiplex PCR with BIOMED2 TRB-A/B primers. TCRdb re-called the multiplex PCR reads through MiXCR, storing one row per CDR3 protein. The sample shows about 8,400 distinct CDR3 sequences, roughly 24% of them seen only once. Blood genomic DNA input for TRB amplification was roughly 220-500 ng. The V end lost 5 bases, the J end lost 6 bases, and 12 bases lay between the germline ends. Germline V gene sequence: CDR1 SGHDN, CDR2 FVKESK. The CDR3 runs 13 residues. The sequence was collected from a human donor who had recovered from COVID-19. The source material was blood. The gene calls are TRBV14 and TRBJ2-3; D gene unclear. The DNA of the CDR3 is TGTGCCAGCAGCTCAATTCCGGTGGATACGCAGTATTTT. Translating gives CASSSIPVDTQYF.